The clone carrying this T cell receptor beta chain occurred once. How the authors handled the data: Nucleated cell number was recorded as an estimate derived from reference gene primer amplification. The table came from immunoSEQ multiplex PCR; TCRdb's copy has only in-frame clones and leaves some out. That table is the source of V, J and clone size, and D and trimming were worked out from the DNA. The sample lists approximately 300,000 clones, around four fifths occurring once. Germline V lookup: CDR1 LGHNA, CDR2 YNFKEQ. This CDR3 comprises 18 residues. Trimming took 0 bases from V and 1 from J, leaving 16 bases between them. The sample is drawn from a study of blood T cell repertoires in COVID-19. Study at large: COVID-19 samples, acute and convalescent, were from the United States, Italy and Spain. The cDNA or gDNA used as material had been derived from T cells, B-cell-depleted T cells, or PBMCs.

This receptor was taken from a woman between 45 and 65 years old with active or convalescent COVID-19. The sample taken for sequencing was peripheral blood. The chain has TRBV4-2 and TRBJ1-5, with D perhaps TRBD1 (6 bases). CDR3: CASSQDPAGHRSNQPQHF. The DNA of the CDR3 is TGTGCCAGCAGCCAAGATCCAGCGGGACACCGCAGCAATCAGCCCCAGCATTTT.